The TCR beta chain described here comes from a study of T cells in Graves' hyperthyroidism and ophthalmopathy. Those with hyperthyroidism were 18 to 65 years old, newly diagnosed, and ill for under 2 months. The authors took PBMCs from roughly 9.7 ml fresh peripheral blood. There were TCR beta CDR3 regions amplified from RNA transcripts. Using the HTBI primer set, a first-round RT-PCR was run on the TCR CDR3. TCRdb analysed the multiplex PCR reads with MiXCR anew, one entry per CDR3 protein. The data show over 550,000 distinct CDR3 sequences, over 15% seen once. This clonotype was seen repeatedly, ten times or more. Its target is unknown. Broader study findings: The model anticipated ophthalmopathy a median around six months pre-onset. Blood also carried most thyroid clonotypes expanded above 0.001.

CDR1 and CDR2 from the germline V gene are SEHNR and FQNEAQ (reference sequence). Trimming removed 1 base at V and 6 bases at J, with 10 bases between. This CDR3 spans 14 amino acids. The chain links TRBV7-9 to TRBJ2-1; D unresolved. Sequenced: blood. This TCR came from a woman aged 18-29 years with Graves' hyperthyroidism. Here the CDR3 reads CASSLGIGINEQFF. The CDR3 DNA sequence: TGTGCCAGCAGCTTAGGGATAGGTATCAATGAGCAGTTCTTC.